A single sample gave rise to the 18 T cell receptor beta chains below, sequenced in a study of spatial heterogeneity in lung cancer. Time point denoted: blood at routine non-recurrence follow-up after resection. Whole RNA was taken from tumor, nontumor lung or frozen PBMC; it was then sequenced unsorted. TCRdb reprocessed the 5' RACE reads via MiXCR and lists one record per CDR3 protein. The sample holds some 120,000 distinct CDR3 sequences; about 12% are singletons and the top ten take 16%. Sequenced material: PBMCs, taken at follow-up. The receptors derive from a male donor with early-stage non-small cell lung cancer.

CDR3 DNA: TGTGCCAGCAGCGTATTTGACAGCCTGAGCTCTGAAGCTTTCTTT. As protein: CASSVFDSLSSEAFF. The chain recombines TRBV9 with TRBJ1-1; maybe TRBD1 (5 bases). This CDR3 has 15 amino acids. V lost 1 base to trimming and J lost 6 bases, with 16 bases between them. The germline V gene encodes CDR1 SGDLS and CDR2 YYNGEE.

The chain employs TRBV18 and TRBJ1-5; D unresolved. The CDR3 has 12 amino acids. Trimming removed 3 bases from V and 8 bases from J, with 8 bases in between. Germline V CDR1 and CDR2: KGHSH, LQKENI. The CDR3 is CASSPPAEPQHF. The CDR3 bases are TGTGCCAGCTCACCCCCTGCAGAGCCCCAGCATTTT. Together with reference TRBV18 and TRBJ1-5, the CDR3 gives the full variable domain: NAGVMQNPRHLVRRRGQEARLRCSPMKGHSHVYWYRQLPEEGLKFMVYLQKENIIDESGMPKERFSAEFPKEGPSILRIQQVVRGDSAAYFCASSPPAEPQHFGDGTRLSIL.

This sequence joins TRBV10-2 and TRBJ2-7; D remains ambiguous. CDR3 length equals 11 residues. V was cut by 7 bases and J by 7 bases, with 11 bases left in between. Germline V gene data show CDR1 as WSHSY and CDR2 as SAAADI. Here the CDR3 reads CASTALGEQYF. The CDR3 nucleotides are TGCGCCAGCACGGCCCTCGGGGAGCAGTACTTC.

This clonotype was counted at least ten times. This chain joins TRBV7-2 and TRBJ2-3; TRBD2 might be the D (5 bases). This CDR3 is built from 14 residues. V was cut by 4 bases and J by 2 bases, with 10 bases left in between. CDR1 is SGHTA and CDR2 is FQGNSA in the germline V gene. CDR3 bases: TGTGCCAGCAGCTCACTAGGGTCCACAGATACGCAGTATTTT. It yields the protein CASSSLGSTDTQYF.

The chain uses TRBV20-1 and TRBJ2-5; 7 bases match TRBD1. The germline CDR1 and CDR2 sequences are DFQATT and SNEGSKA (reference sequence). CDR3 length: 13 residues. Trimming took 0 bases from V and 6 from J; bases not matched to a gene: 4. CDR3 nucleotides: TGCAGTGCTAGAGATCCAGGGGGAAAGACCCAGTACTTC. This codes for CSARDPGGKTQYF.

This clonotype has just a few counts. CDR3 amino acids: CASSIPLDSPLHF. CDR3 sequence (DNA): TGTGCCAGCAGCATCCCTCTTGATTCACCCCTCCACTTT. The rearrangement joins TRBV28 to TRBJ1-6, with D uncertain. The germline CDR1 and CDR2 sequences are MDHEN and SYDVKM. CDR3 length: 13 amino acids. With 6 bases removed from V and 8 bases from J, the gap between germline ends came to 11 bases.

Only a few counts were recorded for this clonotype. This chain uses TRBV7-4 with TRBJ2-1, with 14 bases lining up with TRBD2. CDR3 length: 18 amino acids. V lost 0 bases, J lost 0 bases, and 1 base stayed unmatched. Germline lookup yields CDR1 SGHVT and CDR2 SQSDAQ. CDR3 sequence reads: CASSLAGLAGDSYNEQFF. CDR3 DNA: TGTGCCAGCAGCTTAGCGGGACTAGCGGGGGACTCCTACAATGAGCAGTTCTTC. The entire variable domain, with the rest obtained from reference TRBV7-4 and TRBJ2-1, is as follows: GAGVSQSPRYKVAKRGRDVALRCDSISGHVTLYWYRQTLGQGSEVLTYSQSDAQRDKSGRPSGRFSAERPERSVSTLKIQRTEQGDSAVYLCASSLAGLAGDSYNEQFFGPGTRLTVL.

This clonotype has just a few counts. V is TRBV9 and J is TRBJ1-4; D perhaps matches TRBD1 (5 bases). This CDR3 is 15 amino acids long. The V gene's germline CDR1 is SGDLS and CDR2 YYNGEE. Trimming removed 0 bases at V and 1 base at J, with 7 bases between. The CDR3 protein is CASSVGGGTNEKLFF. The CDR3 DNA follows: TGTGCCAGCAGCGTAGGGGGCGGAACTAATGAAAAACTGTTTTTT.

This clonotype occurred a few times. Here the CDR3 reads CAVDRGDTQYF. DNA of the CDR3: TGTGCCGTCGACCGAGGAGATACGCAGTATTTT. The chain combines TRBV6-2 or TRBV6-3 with TRBJ2-3; D is uncertain. Deletions cut 11 bases from V and 5 bases from J, with 11 bases between. Germline-derived CDR1 and CDR2 are MNHEY and SVGEGT. The CDR3 runs to 11 residues.

This clonotype has a single count. This chain links TRBV7-2 with TRBJ1-2; TRBD1 matches 7 bases. CDR3 length: 15 amino acids. V shed 8 bases and J 0 bases; nucleotides not matched to a gene: 9. The V gene's germline CDR1 is SGHTA and CDR2 FQGNSA. CDR3 residues: CASRGAGGTNYGYTF. CDR3 sequence (DNA): TGTGCCAGCCGGGGCGCAGGGGGTACTAACTATGGCTACACCTTC.

Here the CDR3 reads CASSQEWTANQPQHF. CDR3 DNA: TGTGCCAGCAGCCAAGAATGGACAGCTAATCAGCCCCAGCATTTT. V usage is TRBV3-1 and J usage is TRBJ1-5; weak D call: TRBD1 (6 bases). V lost 0 bases, J lost 4 bases, and 10 bases lay in between. The CDR3 contains 15 residues. The germline V gene encodes CDR1 LGHDT and CDR2 YNNKEL (reference sequence).

This clonotype was observed at least ten times. The rearrangement uses TRBV5-6 and TRBJ2-1; 11 bases are a match to TRBD1. CDR1 is SGHDT and CDR2 is YYEEEE in the germline V gene. V gave up 1 base and J gave up 8 bases; unmatched junction bases: 8. The CDR3 sequence is 16 residues long. CDR3 residues: CASSLLGQGAIDEQFF. DNA of the CDR3: TGTGCCAGCAGCTTGTTAGGACAGGGGGCTATCGATGAGCAGTTCTTC.

At least ten counts were recorded for this clonotype. The chain couples TRBV11-2 to TRBJ2-7; 8 bases match TRBD1. The CDR3 loop spans 14 amino acids. V was clipped by 2 bases and J by 4 bases; unmatched bases: 4. Germline CDR1 SGHAT, CDR2 FQNNGV. CDR3 loop: CASSLWTGRYEQYF. The CDR3 DNA sequence: TGTGCCAGCAGCTTATGGACAGGGAGGTACGAGCAGTACTTC.

In its sample, this clonotype was seen many times. This rearrangement joins TRBV29-1 to TRBJ1-6, with D tentatively TRBD1 (6 bases). CDR1 is SQVTM, CDR2 ANQGSEA, per germline. V lost 5 bases, J lost 10 bases, and 18 bases lay in between. The length of the CDR3 is 14 residues. As DNA, the CDR3 is TGCAGCGTTCAAAAGAACAGGGACGAATCACCCCTCCACTTT. Its translation: CSVQKNRDESPLHF.

This clonotype occurred a few times. This rearrangement joins TRBV30 to TRBJ2-7; tentatively, D is TRBD2 (6 bases). CDR1 and CDR2 (germline): GTSNPN, SVGIG (reference sequence). The CDR3 is made up of 15 amino acids. V lost 2 bases, J lost 2 bases, and 16 bases lay in between. The CDR3, as DNA: TGTGCCTGGAGTTTCTCCCGGGGGAAGGCCTACGAGCAGTACTTC. Amino acids: CAWSFSRGKAYEQYF.

The sample holds many counts of this clonotype. The V and J genes are TRBV29-1 and TRBJ2-7, with TRBD2 identical over 9 bases. The V gene's germline CDR1 is SQVTM and CDR2 ANQGSEA. With 3 bases clipped from V and 7 bases from J, the junction kept 7 bases outside the gene matches. This CDR3 comprises 13 residues. The CDR3 spells CSVDSGGPGEQYF. For the CDR3, the DNA is TGCAGCGTTGATAGCGGGGGCCCGGGGGAGCAGTACTTC.

On this clonotype: This could be a read error, since a much larger clone is one nucleotide away. The V call is TRBV18, the J call TRBJ2-1, with unresolved D. CDR1 KGHSH and CDR2 LQKENI come from the germline V gene. The CDR3 extends over 16 amino acids. V was cut by 5 bases and J by 2 bases, with 16 bases left in between. The chain's CDR3 is CASSTNVGRPYNEQFF. In DNA form, the CDR3 reads TGTGCCAGCTCAACCAACGTGGGTAGGCCCTACAATGAGCAGTTCTTC.

This clonotype was seen repeatedly, ten times or more. The rearrangement uses TRBV11-3 and TRBJ2-7, with 8 bases aligning to TRBD2. In germline, CDR1 is SGHNT, CDR2 YENEEA. After removal of 3 bases from V and 0 bases from J, the junction contained 4 bases not matched to a gene. CDR3 size: 15 residues. In DNA, the CDR3 is TGTGCCAGCAGCTTTCAGCGGGGGAGCTCCTACGAGCAGTACTTC. Protein sequence: CASSFQRGSSYEQYF.